This T cell receptor beta chain was sequenced during a study of identical twins. The table lists this clonotype with many counts. Its specificity is unknown. TCRdb processed the 5' RACE reads anew with MiXCR; each CDR3 protein has one entry. The table includes some 560,000 distinct CDR3 sequences, 9.6% detected once. Study-wide results and caveats: Invariant cells of the MAIT and iNKT types might have partly distorted the zero-insertion analyses.

The CDR3 is 14 amino acids. Germline V lookup: CDR1 SNHLY, CDR2 FYNNEI. With 6 bases clipped from V and 4 bases from J, the junction kept 5 bases outside the gene matches. The same specimen was also included in a second study, on yellow fever vaccine responses in identical twins.

The sequencing sample was made of PBMCs. This chain uses TRBV2 with TRBJ2-3; TRBD1 matches at 9 bases. This receptor was identified in a woman aged 18-29 years in good health. CDR3 in DNA: TGTGCCAGCAGGGCGGACAGGGGCCCAGATACGCAGTATTTT. It yields the protein CASRADRGPDTQYF.